This TCR beta chain came from a study of T cells in Graves' hyperthyroidism and ophthalmopathy. The CDR3 loop spans 14 amino acids. Per the germline V gene, CDR1 is SGHKS and CDR2 is YYEKEE (reference sequence). Deletions cut 2 bases from V and 4 bases from J, with 11 bases between. At least ten counts were recorded for this clonotype. What was amplified from RNA transcripts were TCR beta CDR3 regions. A set of HTBI primers served as the primers for a first-round RT-PCR of the TCR CDR3. TCRdb reanalysed the multiplex PCR reads using MiXCR and keeps one entry per CDR3 protein. The sample holds hundreds of thousands of distinct CDR3 sequences, roughly 15% seen once.

This sequence joins TRBV5-5 and TRBJ2-3; weak D call: TRBD1 (6 bases). The sequence derives from a man aged 18 to 29 with Graves' ophthalmopathy. Sequencing input: blood. CDR3 loop: CASSFRAGADTQYF. The CDR3 coding sequence is TGTGCCAGCAGCTTCCGGGCAGGGGCAGATACGCAGTATTTT.